The rows below give T cell receptor beta chains drawn from one sample of a study of Ad26.COV2.S vaccination and SARS-CoV-2 variants. Repertoires were generated with immunoSEQ multiplex PCR, while TCRdb's copy carries only in-frame clones and drops some. The repertoire includes roughly 330,000 clones, roughly 90% of them detected once, and 5.5% sits in the top ten. The material sequenced was peripheral blood, taken in a trial of Ad26.COV2.S vaccine versus placebo. These receptors were taken from a person between 18 and 65 years old who received the Ad26.COV2.S COVID-19 vaccine or a placebo. The CDR3 runs from the conserved cysteine through the conserved F or W. A D gene is named only where the DNA matches it firmly. Clone size appears in some rows only: once, few, many, or a class for an expanded clone.

>TRBV10-2|-|-|TRBJ1-1
CASSGGFGAFF
TGCGCCAGCAGTGGGGGATTCGGAGCTTTCTTT
>TRBV20-1|-|-|TRBJ1-1
CSASSNRAPEAFF
TGCAGTGCTAGTTCAAACAGGGCCCCTGAAGCTTTCTTT
>TRBV5-8|TRBD1|-|TRBJ1-1
CASSSLDQGASTEAFF
TGTGCCAGCAGCTCGTTGGATCAGGGGGCGAGCACTGAAGCTTTCTTT
>TRBV5-1|TRBD1|once|TRBJ1-1
CASSLILRQGTEAFF
TGCGCCAGCAGCTTGATTTTGAGACAGGGCACTGAAGCTTTCTTT
>TRBV7-2|-|few|TRBJ1-1
CASSLTNTEAFF
TGTGCCAGCAGCTTGACGAACACTGAAGCTTTCTTT
>TRBV18|TRBD1|-|TRBJ2-2
CASSPPRDSENTGELFF
TGTGCCAGCTCACCACCTCGGGACAGTGAGAACACCGGGGAGCTGTTTTTT
>TRBV19|-|-|TRBJ1-1
CASSHRAMNTEAFF
TGTGCCAGTAGTCACAGGGCTATGAACACTGAAGCTTTCTTT
>TRBV6-5|-|-|TRBJ1-1
CASRVTLNTEAFF
TGTGCCAGCAGAGTTACCCTGAACACTGAAGCTTTCTTT
>TRBV20-1|-|-|TRBJ1-5
CSASSRISNQPQHF
TGCAGTGCTAGTTCCCGGATTAGCAATCAGCCCCAGCATTTT
>TRBV18|TRBD1|-|TRBJ1-5
CASSPMGQTNQPQHF
TGTGCCAGCTCACCTATGGGACAGACCAATCAGCCCCAGCATTTT
>TRBV5-1|-|-|TRBJ2-1
CASSLGGYSYNEQFF
TGCGCCAGCAGCTTGGGCGGATACTCCTACAATGAGCAGTTCTTC
>TRBV3-1/TRBV3-2|-|-|TRBJ1-2
CASSQERGVGYTF
TGTGCCAGCAGCCAAGAGCGAGGGGTTGGCTACACCTTC
>TRBV6-5|TRBD1|-|TRBJ1-1
CASSYSGTGVKEAFF
TGTGCCAGCAGTTACTCGGGGACAGGGGTGAAAGAAGCTTTCTTT
>TRBV15|TRBD1|-|TRBJ1-6
CATSGESGTGDTNAYSPLHF
TGTGCCACCAGCGGGGAGTCCGGGACAGGGGACACAAACGCCTATTCACCCCTCCACTTT
>TRBV29-1|TRBD1|-|TRBJ2-5
CSVAPGQGRETQYF
TGCAGCGTTGCACCGGGACAGGGGCGAGAGACCCAGTACTTC
>TRBV29-1|-|-|TRBJ2-2
CSVEGTGEVGELFF
TGCAGCGTTGAAGGGACGGGAGAGGTCGGGGAGCTGTTTTTT